A single sample is the source of the 10 T cell receptor beta chains below, sequenced in a study of cytomegalovirus exposure and HLA in healthy donors. PCR employed 60 Vbeta and 13 Jbeta primers. Measured with immunoSEQ multiplex PCR; TCRdb has only the in-frame clones, and not every one. The sample records about 180,000 clones, 70% to 80% being singletons. Sequenced input: PBMCs. The receptors derive from a man younger than 30 in good health and CMV-seronegative.

This sequence joins TRBV27 and TRBJ1-1, with D unresolved. Germline values: CDR1 MNHEY, CDR2 SMNVEV (reference sequence). Trimming took 7 bases from V and 0 from J, leaving 12 bases between them. The length of the CDR3 is 14 residues. The CDR3 sequence is CASTTTRMNTEAFF. DNA for the CDR3: TGTGCCAGCACCACGACACGAATGAACACTGAAGCTTTCTTT.

This rearrangement joins TRBV30 to TRBJ2-6; TRBD1 matches 8 bases. CDR3 length: 15 amino acids. Germline V gives CDR1 GTSNPN, CDR2 SVGIG (reference sequence). Trimming took 8 bases from V and 2 from J; bases not matched to a gene: 8. The CDR3 DNA reads TGTGCCAACGGACAGGGCTTCACTGGGGCCAACGTCCTGACTTTC. It is translated as CANGQGFTGANVLTF. The full variable domain, rest sourced from reference TRBV30 and TRBJ2-6, is SQTIHQWPATLVQPVGSPLSLECTVEGTSNPNLYWYRQAAGRGLQLLFYSVGIGQISSEVPQNLSASRPQDRQFILSSKKLLLSDSGFYLCANGQGFTGANVLTFGAGSRLTVL.

The chain couples TRBV4-1 to TRBJ1-3; 9 bases map to TRBD1. The V segment lost 4 bases and the J segment 2 bases; nucleotides outside the gene matches: 6. In germline, CDR1 is MGHRA, CDR2 YSYEKL. The CDR3 runs to 16 residues. The CDR3 DNA follows: TGCGCCAGCAGCCTCCGGGACAGGGAAACTGGAAACACCATATATTTT. This codes for CASSLRDRETGNTIYF.

This clone was counted a few times. The J gene is TRBJ1-2, the V gene TRBV9, with a tentative D call TRBD1 (5 bases). The CDR3 is 15 amino acids. V was cut by 0 bases and J by 4 bases, with 13 bases left in between. Germline V gene sequence: CDR1 SGDLS, CDR2 YYNGEE. For the CDR3, the DNA is TGTGCCAGCAGCGTAGGGGCAGGAGGGGCCTATGGCTACACCTTC. It translates to CASSVGAGGAYGYTF. The complete variable domain, with remaining parts taken from reference TRBV9 and TRBJ1-2, reads DSGVTQTPKHLITATGQRVTLRCSPRSGDLSVYWYQQSLDQGLQFLIQYYNGEERAKGNILERFSAQQFPDLHSELNLSSLELGDSALYFCASSVGAGGAYGYTFGSGTRLTVV.

The chain combines TRBV9 with TRBJ1-6; 8 nucleotides align to TRBD1. Per the germline V gene, CDR1 is SGDLS and CDR2 is YYNGEE. CDR3 length equals 18 residues. Germline trimming cut 4 bases from V and 4 bases from J; bases unmatched to any gene: 13. Here the CDR3 DNA reads TGTGCCAGCAGCCCACGGACAGGGAACCATCCTTATAATTCACCCCTCCACTTT. It specifies CASSPRTGNHPYNSPLHF. Based on the CDR3 plus reference TRBV9 and TRBJ1-6, the full variable domain is DSGVTQTPKHLITATGQRVTLRCSPRSGDLSVYWYQQSLDQGLQFLIQYYNGEERAKGNILERFSAQQFPDLHSELNLSSLELGDSALYFCASSPRTGNHPYNSPLHFGNGTRLTVT.

This clone occurred a few times. The chain joins TRBV4-3 to TRBJ1-1; 7 bases are shared with TRBD1. Germline V CDR1 and CDR2: LGHNA, YSLEER. The CDR3 has 17 residues. With 0 bases clipped from V and 3 bases from J, the junction kept 10 bases outside the gene matches. CDR3 protein: CASSQDLDVQGYTEAFF. The CDR3 DNA sequence: TGCGCCAGCAGCCAAGATCTGGATGTACAGGGGTACACTGAAGCTTTCTTT.

The J gene is TRBJ1-6, the V gene TRBV4-1, with D uncertain. CDR3 length: 15 amino acids. Trimming stripped 1 base from V and 4 bases from J, with 8 bases between. Germline V gene data show CDR1 as MGHRA and CDR2 as YSYEKL. CDR3 region: CASSQGSVYNSPLHF. CDR3 coding DNA: TGCGCCAGCAGCCAAGGTTCGGTATATAATTCACCCCTCCACTTT.

This clone has more than one count but fewer than ten. The gene calls are TRBV5-1 and TRBJ2-7; possibly TRBD1 for D (7 bases). Germline CDR1 is SGHRS and CDR2 is YFSETQ. This CDR3 region has 17 residues. Trimming stripped 3 bases from V and 2 bases from J, with 21 bases between. CDR3 region: CASSSRGEQGTPYEQYF. The CDR3 DNA is TGCGCCAGCAGCTCTAGGGGAGAACAGGGGACTCCCTACGAGCAGTACTTC.

The V gene is TRBV5-1, the J gene TRBJ1-1; D gene ambiguous. Trimming removed 4 bases at V and 0 bases at J, with 10 bases between. The CDR3 contains 14 residues. Germline V gene data show CDR1 as SGHRS and CDR2 as YFSETQ. The CDR3 is CASSLTEVNTEAFF. The DNA for the CDR3 is TGCGCCAGCAGCCTGACGGAGGTGAACACTGAAGCTTTCTTT.

The chain joins TRBV5-6 to TRBJ2-2; the D gene is possibly TRBD2 (6 bases). The CDR3 length is 15 residues. V was cut by 4 bases and J by 3 bases, with 13 bases left in between. Germline assignment: CDR1 SGHDT and CDR2 YYEEEE. The CDR3 bases are TGTGCCAGCAGCCGCCGGGACTCCTACACCGGGGAGCTGTTTTTT. As protein: CASSRRDSYTGELFF. The variable domain in full, with the rest retrieved from reference TRBV5-6 and TRBJ2-2, is DAGVTQSPTHLIKTRGQQVTLRCSPKSGHDTVSWYQQALGQGPQFIFQYYEEEERQRGNFPDRFSGHQFPNYSSELNVNALLLGDSALYLCASSRRDSYTGELFFGEGSRLTVL.